A selection of T cell receptor beta chains follows, all from one sample in a study of T cell responses to AZD1222 COVID-19 vaccine. The method was immunoSEQ multiplex PCR; TCRdb's version includes in-frame clones alone and lacks a portion of them. The sample holds 150,000 to 180,000 clones, roughly nine tenths seen once. Sequences were derived from peripheral blood, sampled on day 0 of MenACWY control vaccination. The receptor source for this set is an adult in good health. Each CDR3 is given with its conserved first and last residue. D genes are given only for firm matches. Size is stated for part of the rows, as once, few or many counts, or as a class when the clone is expanded.

>.|TRBV6-5|.|TRBJ1-1
CASSYSRRAEAFF
TGTGCCAGCAGTTACTCGAGGAGGGCTGAAGCTTTCTTT
>.|TRBV6-1|.|TRBJ1-2
CASSEKRHYGYTF
TGTGCCAGCAGTGAAAAACGGCACTATGGCTACACCTTC
>.|TRBV7-9|TRBD1|TRBJ2-2
CASSFGTANTGELFF
TGTGCCAGCAGCTTTGGGACAGCCAACACCGGGGAGCTGTTTTTT
>few|TRBV5-1|.|TRBJ2-1
CASSLSIQTYNEQFF
TGCGCCAGCAGCTTGTCCATCCAAACCTACAATGAGCAGTTCTTC
>.|TRBV27|.|TRBJ1-2
CASTGEDDYGYTF
TGTGCCAGCACTGGGGAAGACGACTATGGCTACACCTTC
>.|TRBV3-1/TRBV3-2|TRBD1|TRBJ2-6
CASSEQYRGPSGANVLTF
TGTGCCAGCAGCGAACAGTACAGGGGTCCCTCTGGGGCCAACGTCCTGACTTTC
>.|TRBV19|.|TRBJ2-1
CASTGESSNEQFF
TGTGCCAGTACAGGGGAAAGTAGTAATGAGCAGTTCTTC
>.|TRBV5-6|TRBD2|TRBJ2-3
CASSLPSGNTDTQYF
TGTGCCAGCAGCTTGCCTAGCGGAAACACAGATACGCAGTATTTT
>.|TRBV11-2|TRBD1|TRBJ2-5
CASSRDRVSETQYF
TGTGCCAGCAGCCGCGACAGGGTCTCGGAGACCCAGTACTTC
>.|TRBV27|.|TRBJ1-2
CASSPRGGDYGYTF
TGTGCCAGCAGTCCGAGAGGAGGAGACTATGGCTACACCTTC
>.|TRBV4-1|TRBD1|TRBJ2-3
CASGWEQGASTDTQYF
TGCGCCAGCGGGTGGGAGCAGGGGGCGTCCACAGATACGCAGTATTTT
>.|TRBV28|.|TRBJ1-6
CASSLTGRGRKSYNSPLHF
TGTGCCAGCAGTTTAACCGGCCGGGGTCGAAAGTCCTATAATTCACCCCTCCACTTT
>.|TRBV27|.|TRBJ2-7
CASSLRPPYEQYF
TGTGCCAGCAGTTTACGTCCCCCCTACGAGCAGTACTTC
>.|TRBV14|TRBD2|TRBJ2-1
CASSSYSGTSRGEQFF
TGTGCCAGCAGCTCTTACTCCGGGACTAGTAGGGGTGAGCAGTTCTTC
>.|TRBV11-3|TRBD1|TRBJ1-1
CASSSRGQGLNTEAFF
TGTGCCAGCAGCTCAAGAGGACAGGGCTTGAACACTGAAGCTTTCTTT
>.|TRBV4-1|TRBD2|TRBJ2-7
CASSHRGLAGVQYF
TGCGCCAGCAGCCACCGGGGACTAGCGGGGGTGCAGTACTTC
>once|TRBV18|TRBD1|TRBJ1-2
CASSPRQGSTPTNYGYTF
TGTGCCAGCTCACCGCGACAGGGATCCACCCCAACTAACTATGGCTACACCTTC
>.|TRBV5-1|TRBD1|TRBJ2-2
CASSRGQGAGELFF
TGCGCCAGCAGCCGGGGACAGGGGGCCGGGGAGCTGTTTTTT
>.|TRBV10-3|.|TRBJ1-5
CAISGEAGNQPQHF
TGTGCCATCAGTGGTGAAGCAGGGAATCAGCCCCAGCATTTT
>.|TRBV5-1|TRBD2|TRBJ2-7
CASRLGSGSSYEQYF
TGCGCCAGCAGGTTGGGGAGCGGGAGCTCCTACGAGCAGTACTTC
>.|TRBV11-3|.|TRBJ2-5
CASSPRGQETQYF
TGTGCCAGCAGCCCCAGAGGCCAAGAGACCCAGTACTTC
>once|TRBV24-1|TRBD1|TRBJ2-5
CATSDRYDRGLETQYF
TGTGCCACCAGTGATAGATACGACAGGGGGCTGGAGACCCAGTACTTC
>.|TRBV5-1|.|TRBJ2-5
CASRPAARGETQYF
TGCGCCAGCAGGCCGGCGGCCCGAGGGGAGACCCAGTACTTC
>.|TRBV19|TRBD1|TRBJ1-2
CASKVVAGGFYGYTF
TGTGCCAGTAAAGTCGTGGCAGGGGGTTTCTATGGCTACACCTTC
>.|TRBV6-1|.|TRBJ2-3
CASSENFPGLSTDTQYF
TGTGCCAGCAGTGAGAACTTCCCGGGGCTCAGCACAGATACGCAGTATTTT
>.|TRBV7-2|TRBD1|TRBJ1-2
CASSRRTGDDGYTF
TGTGCCAGCAGCCGGCGGACAGGGGATGATGGCTACACCTTC
>.|TRBV27|.|TRBJ1-2
CASSYLQGYGYTF
TGTGCCAGCAGTTATCTACAGGGTTATGGCTACACCTTC
>.|TRBV28|TRBD1|TRBJ1-4
CASSWDRGDRTNEKLFF
TGTGCCAGCAGTTGGGACAGGGGAGATAGAACTAATGAAAAACTGTTTTTT
>.|TRBV10-3|TRBD1|TRBJ1-5
CAVRDSSNQPQHF
TGTGCCGTCCGGGACAGCAGCAATCAGCCCCAGCATTTT
>.|TRBV18|TRBD2|TRBJ2-3
CASSPPLIAGGPSTDTQYF
TGTGCCAGCTCACCCCCCTTAATAGCGGGGGGCCCTAGCACAGATACGCAGTATTTT
>.|TRBV24-1|.|TRBJ2-1
CATSDSYRAEQFF
TGTGCCACCAGTGATTCCTACAGGGCCGAGCAGTTCTTC
>.|TRBV5-1|.|TRBJ2-5
CASSLIPGKETQYF
TGCGCCAGCAGCTTGATACCGGGCAAAGAGACCCAGTACTTC
>once|TRBV5-1|.|TRBJ1-1
CASSLVGAPSGVLDTEAFF
TGCGCCAGCAGCTTGGTCGGGGCCCCCTCGGGTGTCCTGGACACTGAAGCTTTCTTT
>.|TRBV5-1|.|TRBJ1-2
CASSLEGRSGYTF
TGCGCCAGCAGCTTGGAGGGCCGAAGTGGCTACACCTTC